The 10 T cell receptor beta chains given below trace back to one sample, sequenced in a study of T cells expressing NK-cell markers. TCRdb reanalyzed the 5' RACE reads, giving one entry per CDR3 protein sequence and no DNA. The table counts around 380,000 distinct CDR3 sequences; roughly a tenth lies in the top ten. Sequencing used blood T cells: a sorted CD56 or NKG2C T cell subset, CD4+ or CD8+ T cells, or bulk PBMC T cells (not recorded which). The receptors stem from a woman in her forties or fifties in good health.

V usage is TRBV12-3 or TRBV12-4 and J usage is TRBJ2-3; absent DNA, TCRdb's TRBD2 call cannot be checked. There are 14 residues in the CDR3. CDR3 residues: CASSHGRATDTQYF.

CDR3 in amino acids: CATTFDTNTEAFF. V is TRBV15 and J is TRBJ1-1. Per the germline V gene, CDR1 is LNHNV and CDR2 is YYDKDF (reference sequence). The CDR3 contains 13 residues.

J is TRBJ2-2 and V is TRBV7-2; without DNA, the TCRdb call of TRBD1 cannot be checked. The germline CDR1 and CDR2 sequences are SGHTA and FQGNSA. The CDR3 consists of 14 residues. The CDR3 sequence: CASSSGGSAGELFF. Full variable domain (remainder filled in from reference TRBV7-2 and TRBJ2-2): GAGVSQSPSNKVTEKGKDVELRCDPISGHTALYWYRQSLGQGLEFLIYFQGNSAPDKSGLPSDRFSAERTGGSVSTLTIQRTQQEDSAVYLCASSSGGSAGELFFGEGSRLTVL.

This rearrangement joins TRBV20-1 to TRBJ2-1. This CDR3 is 17 amino acids long. Germline V gene sequence: CDR1 DFQATT, CDR2 SNEGSKA (reference sequence). CDR3 sequence: CSARDPSDTHSYNEQFF.

The chain recombines TRBV7-8 with TRBJ2-3. This CDR3 is built from 14 residues. Germline V gene data show CDR1 as SGHVS and CDR2 as FQNEAQ. This CDR3 is CASSLVSVGDTQYF.

This rearrangement joins TRBV5-1 to TRBJ1-2; TCRdb's D call, TRBD1, is unchecked because there is no DNA. The CDR3 totals 14 residues. Looked up from germline, CDR1 is SGHRS and CDR2 is YFSETQ. The CDR3 is CASSTGTGPYGYTF.

The chain employs TRBV12-3 or TRBV12-4 and TRBJ2-2; TCRdb calls TRBD1, which cannot be checked without DNA. The CDR3 is 17 residues long. The CDR3 sequence: CASTPWGASEEHGELFF.

The J gene is TRBJ2-7, the V gene TRBV5-1. This CDR3 comprises 15 residues. Looked up from germline, CDR1 is SGHRS and CDR2 is YFSETQ. This CDR3 reads CASSLGLDSSYEQYF.

Here the CDR3 reads CSVDSRGKVYTF. The chain recombines TRBV29-1 with TRBJ1-2; the D call of TRBD1 rests on TCRdb alone, since no DNA is present to check it. This CDR3 has 12 residues. CDR1 is SQVTM, CDR2 ANQGSEA, per germline.

The CDR3 protein is CASSLGTSGFRGTDTQYF. The chain is built from TRBV12-3 or TRBV12-4 and TRBJ2-3; TCRdb designates TRBD2, a call that cannot be tested without DNA. The CDR3 has 18 residues.